This entry lists 16 T cell receptor beta chains sequenced from one sample in a study of OX40 agonist ivuxolimab in advanced cancers. Only in-frame clones appear in the TCRdb table, and some are missing; sequencing was by immunoSEQ multiplex PCR. Found here are tens of thousands of clones, roughly 88% of them singletons; the top ten hold 0.25% to 0.3%. This specimen consisted of CD4+ or CD8+ T cells sorted from blood, obtained in a trial of the OX40 agonist ivuxolimab. The receptors here all came from an adult with an advanced solid tumor such as melanoma, head and neck, liver or kidney cancer.

V usage is TRBV5-1 and J usage is TRBJ2-2; D may be TRBD1 or TRBD2 (5 bases each). Deletions cut 4 bases from V and 6 bases from J, with 10 bases between. Germline-derived CDR1 and CDR2 are SGHRS and YFSETQ. The CDR3 length is 13 residues. This CDR3 reads CASSPEGSGELFF. The CDR3 DNA follows: TGCGCCAGCAGCCCTGAGGGGTCCGGGGAGCTGTTTTTT.

The V gene is TRBV19, the J gene TRBJ1-5; D gene uncertain. V gave up 5 bases and J gave up 8 bases, with 10 bases separating them. There are 12 residues in the CDR3. Germline CDR1 is LNHDA and CDR2 is SQIVND (reference sequence). The CDR3 is CASSRTQEPQHF. The CDR3 DNA sequence: TGTGCCAGTAGTCGGACGCAGGAGCCCCAGCATTTT.

A single count supports this clone. Compared with germline, one end of the junction differs, possibly owing to a read error. The J gene is TRBJ1-6, the V gene TRBV27; 8 bases match TRBD1. Germline lookup yields CDR1 MNHEY and CDR2 SMNVEV (reference sequence). The CDR3 is 16 amino acids. CDR3 in amino acids: CASRKDRVAYNPPLHF. The CDR3 DNA follows: TGTGCCAGCAGAAAGGACAGGGTCGCCTATAATCCACCCCTCCACTTT.

The gene calls are TRBV5-1 and TRBJ1-1; no reliable D call. The CDR3 is 13 amino acids. Germline-derived CDR1 and CDR2 are SGHRS and YFSETQ. V dropped 0 bases and J dropped 0 bases, with 3 bases sitting between them. In nucleotides, the CDR3 is TGCGCCAGCAGCTTGGAAGTGAACACTGAAGCTTTCTTT. Translated: CASSLEVNTEAFF.

The chain has TRBV29-1 and TRBJ2-4, with D perhaps matching TRBD1 or TRBD2 (5 bases each). Trimming removed 5 bases at V and 4 bases at J, with 12 bases between. CDR1 and CDR2 (germline): SQVTM, ANQGSEA. The CDR3 contains 13 residues. The CDR3: CSVIWGGKNIQYF. In DNA, the CDR3 is TGCAGCGTTATTTGGGGCGGGAAAAACATTCAGTACTTC. Supplemented by reference TRBV29-1 and TRBJ2-4, the full variable domain reads SAVISQKPSRDICQRGTSLTIQCQVDSQVTMMFWYRQQPGQSLTLIATANQGSEATYESGFVIDKFPISRPNLTFSTLTVSNMSPEDSSIYLCSVIWGGKNIQYFGAGTRLSVL.

This clone was recorded a few times. This chain links TRBV6-5 with TRBJ1-1; D gene ambiguous. This CDR3 spans 15 amino acids. Germline CDR1 reads MNHEY; CDR2 reads SVGAGI. Trimming left V 0 bases short and J 5 bases short, with 13 bases between. The CDR3 reads CASSYSRTLVTEAFF. CDR3 nucleotide sequence: TGTGCCAGCAGTTACTCGAGAACTCTTGTAACTGAAGCTTTCTTT.

This chain connects TRBV4-1 to TRBJ2-5; TRBD2 agrees at 9 bases. The CDR3 length is 16 residues. Germline CDR1 reads MGHRA; CDR2 reads YSYEKL. J lost 4 bases, V lost 4 bases, and 10 bases had no gene match. Written as DNA, the CDR3 is TGCGCCAGCAGCCGTCAGGCTAGCGGGGTGCGAGAGACCCAGTACTTC. Amino acid sequence: CASSRQASGVRETQYF.

This chain joins TRBV19 and TRBJ2-5; TRBD1 matches at 9 bases. This CDR3 has 16 residues. Losses at the gene ends were 5 bases for V and 5 bases for J; bases not matched to a gene: 12. The V gene's germline CDR1 is LNHDA and CDR2 SQIVND (reference sequence). CDR3 amino acids: CASSPRDRAPWETQYF. CDR3 DNA sequence: TGTGCCAGTAGTCCCCGGGACAGGGCCCCGTGGGAGACCCAGTACTTC.

The CDR3 loop is CASSLVLSETQSGYTF. In DNA form, the CDR3 reads TGTGCCAGCAGCTTAGTACTCTCAGAGACGCAGAGTGGCTACACCTTC. The J gene is TRBJ1-2, the V gene TRBV7-2, with D unclear. Germline V gene sequence: CDR1 SGHTA, CDR2 FQGNSA. V lost 1 base and J 7 bases, leaving 19 bases between the germline ends. The CDR3 totals 16 residues.

The V call is TRBV7-9, the J call TRBJ1-2; 7 bases are a match to TRBD1. Germline values: CDR1 SEHNR, CDR2 FQNEAQ (reference sequence). The CDR3 covers 16 residues. Unmatched junction bases numbered 9, after V lost 5 bases and J lost 0 bases. The DNA for the CDR3 is TGTGCCAGCAGCCCCAGGACAGGTTTAGCTAACTATGGCTACACCTTC. As protein: CASSPRTGLANYGYTF.

The rearrangement links TRBV6-5 to TRBJ2-7; D may correspond to TRBD1 or TRBD2 (7 bases each). This CDR3 spans 13 amino acids. With 8 bases removed from V and 5 bases from J, the gap between germline ends came to 16 bases. The germline gives CDR1 MNHEY, CDR2 SVGAGI. The chain's CDR3 is CASQGGGGHEQYF. The CDR3 DNA reads TGTGCCAGCCAGGGGGGAGGGGGCCACGAGCAGTACTTC.

Only one count was recorded for this clone. The chain employs TRBV5-1 and TRBJ1-4, with D possibly being TRBD1 (5 bases). V was pared by 3 bases and J by 0 bases, with 6 bases between. The germline gives CDR1 SGHRS, CDR2 YFSETQ. This CDR3 has 14 residues. The CDR3 spells CASSSGATNEKLFF. The CDR3 nucleotides read TGCGCCAGCAGCTCGGGGGCAACTAATGAAAAACTGTTTTTT. Full variable domain (outside the CDR3, taken from reference TRBV5-1 and TRBJ1-4): KAGVTQTPRYLIKTRGQQVTLSCSPISGHRSVSWYQQTPGQGLQFLFEYFSETQRNKGNFPGRFSGRQFSNSRSEMNVSTLELGDSALYLCASSSGATNEKLFFGSGTQLSVL.

The chain carries TRBV11-2 and TRBJ1-2, with D possibly matching TRBD1 (5 bases). This CDR3 spans 17 amino acids. Germline V gene sequence: CDR1 SGHAT, CDR2 FQNNGV. With 6 bases removed from V and 8 bases from J, the gap between germline ends came to 28 bases. The DNA for the CDR3 is TGTGCCAGCAGGGGACCCAGTTCGACACGTACCACTAGAGGCTACACCTTC. Protein: CASRGPSSTRTTRGYTF. The whole variable domain, remainder taken from reference TRBV11-2 and TRBJ1-2, is EAGVAQSPRYKIIEKRQSVAFWCNPISGHATLYWYQQILGQGPKLLIQFQNNGVVDDSQLPKDRFSAERLKGVDSTLKIQPAKLEDSAVYLCASRGPSSTRTTRGYTFGSGTRLTVV.

The gene calls are TRBV5-4 and TRBJ1-1; D unresolved. Deletions cut 1 base from V and 7 bases from J, with 8 bases between. This CDR3 has 12 residues. CDR1 is SGHNT and CDR2 is YYREEE in the germline V gene (reference sequence). The CDR3 coding sequence is TGTGCCAGCAGCTTGTCGGCAGGTGAAGCTTTCTTT. Translated, it gives CASSLSAGEAFF.

The chain uses TRBV5-6 and TRBJ2-5; a weak D match, TRBD2 (5 bases). Trimming stripped 4 bases from V and 5 bases from J, with 12 bases between. Germline CDR1 is SGHDT and CDR2 is YYEEEE. The CDR3 runs to 13 residues. This chain's CDR3 is CASSLEGRETQYF. The CDR3 DNA reads TGTGCCAGCAGCCTCGAGGGCCGGGAGACCCAGTACTTC. Full variable domain (remainder filled in from reference TRBV5-6 and TRBJ2-5): DAGVTQSPTHLIKTRGQQVTLRCSPKSGHDTVSWYQQALGQGPQFIFQYYEEEERQRGNFPDRFSGHQFPNYSSELNVNALLLGDSALYLCASSLEGRETQYFGPGTRLLVL.

V and J are TRBV5-1 and TRBJ2-2; D not certain. Germline loops: CDR1 SGHRS, CDR2 YFSETQ. The CDR3 is 17 amino acids. V was pared by 6 bases and J by 3 bases, with 21 bases between. This CDR3 reads CASTPGQARSYTGELFF. For the CDR3, the DNA is TGCGCCAGCACCCCCGGGCAGGCGAGAAGTTACACCGGGGAGCTGTTTTTT. Together with reference TRBV5-1 and TRBJ2-2, the CDR3 gives the full variable domain: KAGVTQTPRYLIKTRGQQVTLSCSPISGHRSVSWYQQTPGQGLQFLFEYFSETQRNKGNFPGRFSGRQFSNSRSEMNVSTLELGDSALYLCASTPGQARSYTGELFFGEGSRLTVL.